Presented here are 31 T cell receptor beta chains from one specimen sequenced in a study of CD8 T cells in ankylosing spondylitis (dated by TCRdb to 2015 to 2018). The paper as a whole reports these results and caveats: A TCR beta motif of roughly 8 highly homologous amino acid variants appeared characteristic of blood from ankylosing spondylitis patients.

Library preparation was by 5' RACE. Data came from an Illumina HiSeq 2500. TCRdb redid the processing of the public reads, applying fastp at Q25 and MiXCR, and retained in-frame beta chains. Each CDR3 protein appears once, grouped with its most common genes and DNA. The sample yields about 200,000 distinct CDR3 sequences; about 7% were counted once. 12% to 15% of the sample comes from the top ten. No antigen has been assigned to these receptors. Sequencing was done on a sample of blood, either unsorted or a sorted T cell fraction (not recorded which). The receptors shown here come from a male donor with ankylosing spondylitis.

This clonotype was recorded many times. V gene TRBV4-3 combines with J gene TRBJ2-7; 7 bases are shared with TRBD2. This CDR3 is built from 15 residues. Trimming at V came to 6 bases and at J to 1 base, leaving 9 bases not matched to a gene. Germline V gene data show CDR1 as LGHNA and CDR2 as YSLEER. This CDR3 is CASSLGREASYEQYF. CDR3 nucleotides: TGCGCCAGCAGTCTGGGGAGGGAGGCGTCCTACGAGCAGTACTTC.

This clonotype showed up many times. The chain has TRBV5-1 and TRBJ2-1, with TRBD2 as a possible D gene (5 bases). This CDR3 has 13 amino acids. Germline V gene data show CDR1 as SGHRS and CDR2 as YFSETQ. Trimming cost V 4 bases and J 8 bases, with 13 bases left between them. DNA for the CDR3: TGCGCCAGCAGCGGCACCGGGGTGGATGAGCAGTTCTTC. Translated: CASSGTGVDEQFF.

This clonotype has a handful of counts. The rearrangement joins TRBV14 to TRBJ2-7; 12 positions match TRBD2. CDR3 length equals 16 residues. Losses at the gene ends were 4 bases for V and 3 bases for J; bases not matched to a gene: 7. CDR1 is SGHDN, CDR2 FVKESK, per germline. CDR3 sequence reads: CASSRELAGGLYEQYF. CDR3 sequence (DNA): TGTGCCAGCAGCCGCGAACTAGCGGGGGGTCTCTACGAGCAGTACTTC.

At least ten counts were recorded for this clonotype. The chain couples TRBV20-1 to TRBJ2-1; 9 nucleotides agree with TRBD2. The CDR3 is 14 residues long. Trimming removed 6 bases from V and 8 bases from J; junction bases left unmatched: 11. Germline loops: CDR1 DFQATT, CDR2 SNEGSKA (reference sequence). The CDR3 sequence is CSARSGGGEDEQFF. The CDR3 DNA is TGCAGTGCGCGTTCTGGCGGGGGGGAAGATGAGCAGTTCTTC.

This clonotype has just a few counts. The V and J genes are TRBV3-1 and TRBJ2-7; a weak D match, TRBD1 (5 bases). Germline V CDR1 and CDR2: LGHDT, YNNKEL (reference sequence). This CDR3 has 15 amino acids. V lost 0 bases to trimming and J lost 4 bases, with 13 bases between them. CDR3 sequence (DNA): TGTGCCAGCAGCCAAGATCTGGGCAGGGCATACGAGCAGTACTTC. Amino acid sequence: CASSQDLGRAYEQYF.

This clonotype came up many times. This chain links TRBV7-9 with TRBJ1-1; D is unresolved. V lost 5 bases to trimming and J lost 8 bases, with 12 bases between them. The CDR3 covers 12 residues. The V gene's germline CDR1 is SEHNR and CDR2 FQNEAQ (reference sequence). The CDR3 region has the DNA TGTGCCAGCAGCCCCTTTGCCAGGGAAGCTTTCTTT. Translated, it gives CASSPFAREAFF.

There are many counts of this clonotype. CDR3 nucleotide sequence: TGTGCCAGCAGCTTAGGGTGGGGACACCAATATGGCTACACCTTC. This translates into CASSLGWGHQYGYTF. The chain recombines TRBV11-2 with TRBJ1-2, with D tentatively TRBD1 (6 bases). Trimming left V 1 base short and J 5 bases short, with 14 bases between. The CDR3 totals 15 residues. Germline values: CDR1 SGHAT, CDR2 FQNNGV.

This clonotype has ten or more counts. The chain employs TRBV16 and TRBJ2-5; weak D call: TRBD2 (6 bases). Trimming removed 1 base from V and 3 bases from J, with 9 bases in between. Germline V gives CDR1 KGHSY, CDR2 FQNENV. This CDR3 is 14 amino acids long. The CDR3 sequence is CASSQWTTEETQYF. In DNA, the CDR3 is TGTGCCAGCAGCCAATGGACTACCGAAGAGACCCAGTACTTC.

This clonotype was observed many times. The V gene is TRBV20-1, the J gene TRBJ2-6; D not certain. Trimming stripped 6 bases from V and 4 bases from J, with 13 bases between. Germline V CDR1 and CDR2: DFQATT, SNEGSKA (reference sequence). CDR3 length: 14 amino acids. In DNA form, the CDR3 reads TGCAGTGCCGACCTTCTTCGCGGGGCCAACGTCCTGACTTTC. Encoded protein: CSADLLRGANVLTF.

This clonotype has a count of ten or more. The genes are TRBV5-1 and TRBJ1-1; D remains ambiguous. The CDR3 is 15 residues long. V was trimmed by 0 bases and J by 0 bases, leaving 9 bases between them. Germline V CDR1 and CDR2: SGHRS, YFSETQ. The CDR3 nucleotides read TGCGCCAGCAGCTTGGACGGAAAAATGAACACTGAAGCTTTCTTT. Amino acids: CASSLDGKMNTEAFF.

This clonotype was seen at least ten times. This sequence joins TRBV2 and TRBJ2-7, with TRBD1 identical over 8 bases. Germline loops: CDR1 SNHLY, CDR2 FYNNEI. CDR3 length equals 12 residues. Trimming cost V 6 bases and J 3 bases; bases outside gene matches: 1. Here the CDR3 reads CASRDRDYEQYF. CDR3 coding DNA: TGTGCCAGCAGGGACAGGGACTACGAGCAGTACTTC.

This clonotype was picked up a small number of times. CDR3 nucleotide sequence: TGTGCCAGCAGTTTTTACGGGGGCGCGAATGAAAAACTGTTTTTT. This codes for CASSFYGGANEKLFF. V and J are TRBV28 and TRBJ1-4; D is possibly TRBD1 (6 bases). This CDR3 comprises 15 residues. V was cut by 3 bases and J by 5 bases, with 13 bases left in between. Germline V CDR1 and CDR2: MDHEN, SYDVKM.

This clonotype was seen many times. The CDR3 reads CASSQDPRNTEAFF. The CDR3 bases are TGCGCCAGCAGCCAAGATCCGAGGAACACTGAAGCTTTCTTT. The V and J genes are TRBV4-1 and TRBJ1-1, with unresolved D. Trimming left V 0 bases short and J 1 base short, with 6 bases between. The CDR3 length is 14 residues. Germline loops: CDR1 MGHRA, CDR2 YSYEKL.

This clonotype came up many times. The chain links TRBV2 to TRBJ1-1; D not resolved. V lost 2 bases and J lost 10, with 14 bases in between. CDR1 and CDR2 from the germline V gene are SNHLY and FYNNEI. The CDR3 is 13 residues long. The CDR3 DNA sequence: TGTGCCAGCAGTGAATTGGGCGGGGTCTCAGCTTTCTTT. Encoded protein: CASSELGGVSAFF.

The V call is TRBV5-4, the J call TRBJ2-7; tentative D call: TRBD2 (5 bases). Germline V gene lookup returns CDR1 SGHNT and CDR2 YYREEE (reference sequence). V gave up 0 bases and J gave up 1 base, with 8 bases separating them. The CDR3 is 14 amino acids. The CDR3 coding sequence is TGTGCCAGCAGCTTGGGACGCGGGTCCTACGAGCAGTACTTC. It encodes CASSLGRGSYEQYF.

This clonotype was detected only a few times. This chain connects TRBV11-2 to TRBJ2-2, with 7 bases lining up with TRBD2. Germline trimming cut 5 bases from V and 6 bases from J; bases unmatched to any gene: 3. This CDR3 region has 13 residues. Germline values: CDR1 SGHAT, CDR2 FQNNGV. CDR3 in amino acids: CASSETSPGELFF. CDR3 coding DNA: TGTGCCAGCAGCGAGACTAGCCCCGGGGAGCTGTTTTTT.

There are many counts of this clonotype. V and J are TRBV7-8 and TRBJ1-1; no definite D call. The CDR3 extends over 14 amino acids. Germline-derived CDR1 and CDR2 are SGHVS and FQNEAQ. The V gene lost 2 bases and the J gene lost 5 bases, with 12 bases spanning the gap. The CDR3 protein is CASSLFDWGTEAFF. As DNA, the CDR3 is TGTGCCAGCAGCTTATTTGACTGGGGAACTGAAGCTTTCTTT.

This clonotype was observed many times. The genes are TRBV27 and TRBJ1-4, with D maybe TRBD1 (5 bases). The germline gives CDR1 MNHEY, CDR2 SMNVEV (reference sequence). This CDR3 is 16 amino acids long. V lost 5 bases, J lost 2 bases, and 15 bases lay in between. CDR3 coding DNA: TGTGCCAGCAGTCATGGGGGAGCATCGACTAATGAAAAACTGTTTTTT. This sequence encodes CASSHGGASTNEKLFF.

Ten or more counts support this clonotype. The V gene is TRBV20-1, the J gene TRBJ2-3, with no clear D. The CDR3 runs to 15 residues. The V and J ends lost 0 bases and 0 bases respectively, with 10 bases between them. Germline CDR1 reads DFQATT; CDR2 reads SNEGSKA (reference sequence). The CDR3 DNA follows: TGCAGTGCTAGAGATCCGGTCTATAGCACAGATACGCAGTATTTT. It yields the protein CSARDPVYSTDTQYF.

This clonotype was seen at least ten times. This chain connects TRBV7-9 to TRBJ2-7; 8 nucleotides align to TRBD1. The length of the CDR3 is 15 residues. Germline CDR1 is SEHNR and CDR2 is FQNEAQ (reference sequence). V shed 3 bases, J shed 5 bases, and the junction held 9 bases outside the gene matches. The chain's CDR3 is CASSFGQGTFHEQYF. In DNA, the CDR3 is TGTGCCAGCAGCTTTGGACAGGGAACTTTCCACGAGCAGTACTTC. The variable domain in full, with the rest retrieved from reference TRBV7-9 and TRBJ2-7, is DTGVSQNPRHKITKRGQNVTFRCDPISEHNRLYWYRQTLGQGPEFLTYFQNEAQLEKSRLLSDRFSAERPKGSFSTLEIQRTEQGDSAMYLCASSFGQGTFHEQYFGPGTRLTVT.

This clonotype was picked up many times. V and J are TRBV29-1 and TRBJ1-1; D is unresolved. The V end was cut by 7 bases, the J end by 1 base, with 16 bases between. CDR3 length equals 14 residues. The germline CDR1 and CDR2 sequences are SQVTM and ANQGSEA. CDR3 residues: CSARPKGGNTEAFF. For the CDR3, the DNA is TGCAGCGCCCGACCCAAGGGAGGGAACACTGAAGCTTTCTTT.

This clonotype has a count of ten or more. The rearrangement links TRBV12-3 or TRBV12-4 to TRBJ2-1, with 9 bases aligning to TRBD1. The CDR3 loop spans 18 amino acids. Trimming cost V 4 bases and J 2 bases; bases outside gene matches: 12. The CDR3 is CASSSIRTGTGTYNEQFF. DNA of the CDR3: TGTGCCAGCAGTTCGATAAGAACCGGGACAGGGACCTACAATGAGCAGTTCTTC.

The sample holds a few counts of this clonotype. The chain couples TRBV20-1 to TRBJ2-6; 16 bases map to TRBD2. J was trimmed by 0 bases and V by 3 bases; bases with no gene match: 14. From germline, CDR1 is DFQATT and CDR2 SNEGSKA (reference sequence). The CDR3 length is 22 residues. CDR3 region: CSASPPPGLAGGDLSGANVLTF. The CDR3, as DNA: TGCAGTGCTAGCCCCCCCCCGGGACTAGCGGGGGGGGACCTCTCTGGGGCCAACGTCCTGACTTTC.

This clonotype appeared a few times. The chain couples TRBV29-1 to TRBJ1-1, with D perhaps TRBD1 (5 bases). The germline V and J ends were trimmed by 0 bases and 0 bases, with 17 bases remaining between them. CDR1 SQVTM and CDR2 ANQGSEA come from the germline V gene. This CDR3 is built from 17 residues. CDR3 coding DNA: TGCAGCGTTGAAGAATGGGGGGAAGGGGATATGAACACTGAAGCTTTCTTT. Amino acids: CSVEEWGEGDMNTEAFF.

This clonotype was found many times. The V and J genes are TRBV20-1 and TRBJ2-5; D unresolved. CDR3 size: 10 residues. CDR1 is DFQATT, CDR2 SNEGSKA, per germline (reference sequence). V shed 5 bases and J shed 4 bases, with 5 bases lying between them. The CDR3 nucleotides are TGCAGTGCTGCGGTAGAGACCCAGTACTTC. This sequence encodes CSAAVETQYF.

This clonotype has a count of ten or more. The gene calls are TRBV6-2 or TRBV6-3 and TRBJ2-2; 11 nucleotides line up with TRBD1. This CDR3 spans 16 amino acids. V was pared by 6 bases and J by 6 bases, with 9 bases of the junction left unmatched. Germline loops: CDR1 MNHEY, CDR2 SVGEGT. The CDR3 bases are TGTGCCAGCAGGACGTATGGGACAGGGGGTCCCGGGGAGCTGTTTTTT. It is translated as CASRTYGTGGPGELFF.

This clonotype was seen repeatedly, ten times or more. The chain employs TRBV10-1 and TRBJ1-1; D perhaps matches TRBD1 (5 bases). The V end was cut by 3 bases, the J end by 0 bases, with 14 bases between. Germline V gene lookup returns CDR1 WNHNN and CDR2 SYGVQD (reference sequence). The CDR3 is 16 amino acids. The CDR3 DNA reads TGCGCCAGCAGTGAACTTCGGACAACCATGAACACTGAAGCTTTCTTT. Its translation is CASSELRTTMNTEAFF.

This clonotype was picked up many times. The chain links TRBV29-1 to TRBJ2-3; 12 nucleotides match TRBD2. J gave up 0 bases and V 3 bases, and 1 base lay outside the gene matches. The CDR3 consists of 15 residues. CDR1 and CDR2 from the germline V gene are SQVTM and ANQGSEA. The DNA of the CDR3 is TGCAGCGTTGAGGGGACTAGCGGGAGCACAGATACGCAGTATTTT. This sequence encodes CSVEGTSGSTDTQYF.

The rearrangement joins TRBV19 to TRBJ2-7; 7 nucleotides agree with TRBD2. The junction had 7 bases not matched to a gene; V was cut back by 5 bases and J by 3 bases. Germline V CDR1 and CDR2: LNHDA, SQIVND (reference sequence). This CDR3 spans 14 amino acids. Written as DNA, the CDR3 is TGTGCCAGTAGTGCCGGACTAGTCAACTACGAGCAGTACTTC. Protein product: CASSAGLVNYEQYF.

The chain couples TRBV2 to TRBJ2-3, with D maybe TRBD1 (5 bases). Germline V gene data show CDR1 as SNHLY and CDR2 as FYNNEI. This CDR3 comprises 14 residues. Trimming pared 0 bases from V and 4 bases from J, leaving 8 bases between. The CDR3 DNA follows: TGTGCCAGCAGTGAAGCTGGGGCGGCAGATACGCAGTATTTT. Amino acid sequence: CASSEAGAADTQYF.

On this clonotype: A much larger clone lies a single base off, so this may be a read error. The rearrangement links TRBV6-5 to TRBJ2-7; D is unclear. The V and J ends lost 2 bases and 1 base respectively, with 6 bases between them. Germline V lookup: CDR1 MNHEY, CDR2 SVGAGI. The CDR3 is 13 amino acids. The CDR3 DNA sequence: TGTGCCAGCAGTTACAGGGCGTCCTACGAGCAGTACTTC. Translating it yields CASSYRASYEQYF.